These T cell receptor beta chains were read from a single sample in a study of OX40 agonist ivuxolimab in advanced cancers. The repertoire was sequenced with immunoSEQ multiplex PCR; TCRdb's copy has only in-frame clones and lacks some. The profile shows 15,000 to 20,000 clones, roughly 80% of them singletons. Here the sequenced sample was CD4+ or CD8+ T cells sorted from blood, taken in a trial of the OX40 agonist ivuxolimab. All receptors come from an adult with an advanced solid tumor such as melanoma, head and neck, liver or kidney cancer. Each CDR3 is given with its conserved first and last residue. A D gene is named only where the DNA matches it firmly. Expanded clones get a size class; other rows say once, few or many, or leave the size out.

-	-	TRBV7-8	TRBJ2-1	TGTGCCAGCAGCCGATTAGGGGGTGAGCAGTTCTTC	CASSRLGGEQFF
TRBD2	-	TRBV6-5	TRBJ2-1	TGTGCCAGCAGTTACTCGGGACTAGCGGGAGAGCAGTTCTTC	CASSYSGLAGEQFF
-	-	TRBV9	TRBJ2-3	TGTGCCAGCAGCTTCTCCACAGATACGCAGTATTTT	CASSFSTDTQYF
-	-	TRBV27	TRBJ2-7	TGTGCCAGCATGTCCAGGGGGGGCTACGAGCAGTACTTC	CASMSRGGYEQYF
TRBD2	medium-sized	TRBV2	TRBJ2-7	TGTGCCAGCAGTACTAGCGGGAGGGACTACGAGCAGTACTTC	CASSTSGRDYEQYF
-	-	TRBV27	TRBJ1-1	TGTGCCAGCAGTTTAGGAGGGTTGCTAACTGAAGCTTTCTTT	CASSLGGLLTEAFF
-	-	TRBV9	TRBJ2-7	TGTGCCAGCAGCGTAGCTACGGGATACGAGCAGTACTTC	CASSVATGYEQYF
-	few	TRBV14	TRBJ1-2	TGTGCCAGCAGCCATGGAGACGAGTTTACAGGGACCTTC	CASSHGDEFTGTF
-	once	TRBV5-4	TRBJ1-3	TGTGCCAGCAGCTTTTCAGGGGGAAACACCATATATTTT	CASSFSGGNTIYF
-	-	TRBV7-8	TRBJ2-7	TGTGCCAGCAGCCCGACAGGCTACGAGCAGTACTTC	CASSPTGYEQYF
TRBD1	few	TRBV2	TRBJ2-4	TGTGCCAGCCAGACAGGGCTGGCCAAAAACATTCAGTACTTC	CASQTGLAKNIQYF
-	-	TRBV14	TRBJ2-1	TGTGCCAGCAGCCACGGCGGTAGTTCCTACAATGAGCAGTTCTTC	CASSHGGSSYNEQFF
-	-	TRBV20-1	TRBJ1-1	TGCAGTCCATATACTGAAGCTTTCTTT	CSPYTEAFF
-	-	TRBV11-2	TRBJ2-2	TGTGCCAGCAGCCTAGGCACTTCTTACACCGGGGAGCTGTTTTTT	CASSLGTSYTGELFF
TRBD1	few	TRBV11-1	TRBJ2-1	TGTGCCAGCAGCTGGTCCGGGACAGACAATGAGCAGTTCTTC	CASSWSGTDNEQFF
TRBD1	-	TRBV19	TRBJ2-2	TGTGCCGGCAGGGACAGGGTCAACACCGGGGAGCTGTTTTTT	CAGRDRVNTGELFF
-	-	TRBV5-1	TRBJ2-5	TGCGCCAGCAGCTTGGTTAGGGTGGGGACCCAGTACTTC	CASSLVRVGTQYF
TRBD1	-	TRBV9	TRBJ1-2	TGTGCCAGCAGCGTATTCCAGGGGGCAATCCCTAGGTATGGCTACACCTTC	CASSVFQGAIPRYGYTF
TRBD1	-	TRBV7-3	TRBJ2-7	TGTGCCAGCAGCGGGACAGGGTACAACGAGCAGTACTTC	CASSGTGYNEQYF
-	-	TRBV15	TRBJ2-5	TGTGCCACCAGCGAGGACCGGTTTGGAGAGACCCAGTACTTC	CATSEDRFGETQYF
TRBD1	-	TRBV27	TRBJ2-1	TGTGCCAGCAGTTTACCATACAGGGGGGAGCAGTTCTTC	CASSLPYRGEQFF
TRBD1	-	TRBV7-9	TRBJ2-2	TGTGCCAGCAGCTTAGGGACAGGGAGGCCGAACACCGGGGAGCTGTTTTTT	CASSLGTGRPNTGELFF
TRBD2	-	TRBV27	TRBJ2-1	TGTGCCAGCAGTTCCCCTAGCGGGATATACAATGAGCAGTTCTTC	CASSSPSGIYNEQFF
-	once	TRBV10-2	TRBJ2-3	TGCGCCAGCAGTGATGGTGTGAAAGATACGCAGTATTTT	CASSDGVKDTQYF
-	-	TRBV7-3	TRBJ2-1	TGTGCCAGCAGCCTAACAGGGAATGAGCAGTTCTTC	CASSLTGNEQFF
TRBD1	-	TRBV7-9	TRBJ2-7	TGTGCCAGCGTCCGGGACAGGGGTAGCGAGCAGTACTTC	CASVRDRGSEQYF
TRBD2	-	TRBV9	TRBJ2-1	TGTGCCACTTCGGGACTAGGGGCTATTGAGCAGTTCTTC	CATSGLGAIEQFF
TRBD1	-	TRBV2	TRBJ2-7	TGTGCCAGCAGTTGGGCCGGGACAGGCATCTACGAGCAGTACTTC	CASSWAGTGIYEQYF
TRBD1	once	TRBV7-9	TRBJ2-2	TGTGCCAGCAGCGAATTGGACAGGGATGTCGGGGAGCTGTTTTTT	CASSELDRDVGELFF
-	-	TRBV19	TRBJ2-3	TGTGCCAGTAGTCCCTTCGGGGTTAGCACAGATACGCAGTATTTT	CASSPFGVSTDTQYF
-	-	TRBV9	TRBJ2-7	TGTGCCAGCGGGGGCGAGGCCTACGAGCAGTACTTC	CASGGEAYEQYF